The rows below give T cell receptor beta chains drawn from one sample of a study of technical replicates of blood from several donors. Method: immunoSEQ multiplex PCR; TCRdb's copy keeps in-frame clones and lacks some. The repertoire holds 55,000 to 75,000 clones, with roughly 89% as singletons. Sequenced sample: PBMCs. The receptors were sampled from a human donor in good health. Some clones in this sample may be carry-over from other donors' samples. The CDR3 runs from the conserved cysteine through the conserved F or W. D genes are given only for firm matches. Size values are once, few and many counts, or a class for expanded clones, and some rows have none.

v_call	j_call	clone_size	d_call	cdr3_aa	cdr3_nt
TRBV10-2	TRBJ2-1	NA	NA	CASSATAIYNEQFF	TGCGCCAGCAGTGCGACTGCCATATACAATGAGCAGTTCTTC
TRBV7-2	TRBJ2-7	NA	NA	CASSFYDRYEQYF	TGTGCCAGCAGCTTCTATGACAGGTACGAGCAGTACTTC
TRBV10-3	TRBJ1-1	NA	TRBD1	CAISRRDRNTEAFF	TGTGCCATCAGCCGGCGGGACAGGAACACTGAAGCTTTCTTT
TRBV29-1	TRBJ2-7	NA	TRBD2	CSVSLSGSEQYF	TGCAGCGTTTCCCTTAGCGGGAGCGAGCAGTACTTC
TRBV4-2	TRBJ1-5	NA	NA	CASSQDSGRVSNQPQHF	TGTGCCAGCAGCCAAGATTCGGGCAGGGTTAGCAATCAGCCCCAGCATTTT
TRBV14	TRBJ2-1	NA	NA	CASSRGHNEQFF	TGTGCCAGCAGCAGAGGGCACAATGAGCAGTTCTTC
TRBV7-9	TRBJ2-1	once	TRBD1	CASSGTGDYNEQFF	TGTGCCAGCAGCGGGACAGGGGATTACAATGAGCAGTTCTTC
TRBV15	TRBJ1-1	NA	NA	CATSRDDTEAFF	TGTGCCACCAGCAGAGACGACACTGAAGCTTTCTTT
TRBV7-2	TRBJ2-2	once	TRBD2	CASSTRRTSGGAGELFF	TGTGCCAGCAGCACCCGTCGGACTAGCGGTGGGGCCGGGGAGCTGTTTTTT
TRBV7-9	TRBJ1-2	NA	TRBD1	CASSSTGGTLYGYTF	TGTGCCAGCAGCTCTACAGGGGGTACCCTCTATGGCTACACCTTC
TRBV2	TRBJ2-3	NA	NA	CASSEGRRTVSTDTQYF	TGTGCCAGCAGTGAAGGGAGGAGGACAGTCAGCACAGATACGCAGTATTTT
TRBV6-6	TRBJ2-1	NA	TRBD1	CASSYPTGAPYNEQFF	TGTGCCAGCAGTTACCCTACAGGGGCGCCCTACAATGAGCAGTTCTTC
TRBV20-1	TRBJ2-3	NA	NA	CSVTGVDTQYF	TGCAGTGTTACCGGGGTGGATACGCAGTATTTT
TRBV7-8	TRBJ2-2	NA	TRBD1	CASSFRRGLRTGELFF	TGTGCCAGCAGCTTTCGAAGGGGGCTGCGCACCGGGGAGCTGTTTTTT
TRBV5-6	TRBJ2-1	NA	NA	CASSRDPGLSSEQFF	TGTGCCAGCAGCCGGGACCCGGGACTTTCTAGTGAGCAGTTCTTC
TRBV5-1	TRBJ2-3	NA	NA	CASSLGRPAGDTQYF	TGCGCCAGCAGCTTGGGTCGGCCCGCGGGAGATACGCAGTATTTT
TRBV20-1	TRBJ1-1	NA	NA	CSASRGAEAFF	TGCAGTGCTAGCCGGGGGGCTGAAGCTTTCTTT